This is a list of T cell receptor beta chains from one sample in a study of cytomegalovirus exposure and HLA in healthy donors. Sequenced by immunoSEQ multiplex PCR; TCRdb stores in-frame clones only, minus some. The sample has roughly 100,000 clones, roughly 86% seen once. Sample: PBMCs. The receptors were sampled from a woman between 18 and 29 years old in good health and CMV-seropositive. Each CDR3 is given with its conserved first and last residue. The D gene is left open where the match is weak. Clone sizes are given selectively: once, few, many, or a class where the clone is expanded.

d_call j_call clone_size v_call cdr3_nt cdr3_aa
TRBD1 TRBJ2-5 . TRBV29-1 TGCAGCGTTGAATCCGGGACAGGGGGAGAGACCCAGTACTTC CSVESGTGGETQYF
. TRBJ2-3 . TRBV6-4 TGTGCCAGCAGTGACTCTCACACGGATACGCAGTATTTT CASSDSHTDTQYF
. TRBJ2-1 . TRBV6-1 TGTGCCAGCACTGGGAGCAATGAGCAGTTCTTC CASTGSNEQFF
. TRBJ1-4 . TRBV6-1 TGTGCCAGCAGTGAAGTTACAGGGTCGGTGGATGAAAAACTGTTTTTT CASSEVTGSVDEKLFF
TRBD2 TRBJ2-5 . TRBV11-3 TGTGCCAGCAGCTTCTCGACTAGCTTGGGGCCCCAAGAGACCCAGTACTTC CASSFSTSLGPQETQYF
TRBD1 TRBJ1-2 few TRBV29-1 TGCAGCGTCGATGGGACAGGCAATGGCTACACCTTC CSVDGTGNGYTF
. TRBJ1-3 . TRBV11-2 TGTGCCAGCAGCTTGGGGCTCTGGACTGGAAACACCATATATTTT CASSLGLWTGNTIYF
TRBD2 TRBJ2-5 few TRBV18 TGTGCCAGCTGTCCGAGGGCGGGGGTCACGGAGACCCAGTACTTC CASCPRAGVTETQYF
TRBD1 TRBJ2-6 once TRBV19 TGTGCCAGTAGTACCCGACAGGGGGCGCCTGGGGCCAACGTCCTGACTTTC CASSTRQGAPGANVLTF
. TRBJ2-1 . TRBV7-9 TGTGCCAGCAGCCCAGGGGGGAATGAGCAGTTCTTC CASSPGGNEQFF
TRBD2 TRBJ2-2 . TRBV4-2 TGTGCCAGCAGCCAAGGGACTAGCGGGGTCGGAACCGGGGAGCTGTTTTTT CASSQGTSGVGTGELFF
. TRBJ1-2 . TRBV5-6 TGTGCCAGCAGCTTGGAAGGGGACTATGGCTACACCTTC CASSLEGDYGYTF
TRBD1 TRBJ2-7 . TRBV7-3 TGTGCCAGCAGAGGGACAGAGAAATCCTACGAGCAGTACTTC CASRGTEKSYEQYF
TRBD1 TRBJ2-3 once TRBV5-4 TGTGCCAGCAGCTTGGTCGGACAGGGAGGAGATACGCAGTATTTT CASSLVGQGGDTQYF
TRBD1 TRBJ1-3 . TRBV6-5 TGTGCCAGCAGCCAGGGGGCATTGCCTGGAAACACCATATATTTT CASSQGALPGNTIYF
. TRBJ2-3 once TRBV7-9 TGTGCCAGTGGACGGGGGACCACAGATACGCAGTATTTT CASGRGTTDTQYF
. TRBJ1-1 . TRBV7-6 TGTGCCAGCAGCTTAGAACCGGGGGGAACTGAAGCTTTCTTT CASSLEPGGTEAFF
. TRBJ2-6 . TRBV30 TGTGCCTGGAGAGCCATATCCGGCTCTGGGGCCAACGTCCTGACTTTC CAWRAISGSGANVLTF
TRBD1 TRBJ1-5 . TRBV9 TGTGCCAGCAGCGAGGCTTCAGGGGGCCCCGGGCAGCCCCAGCATTTT CASSEASGGPGQPQHF
TRBD1 TRBJ2-7 . TRBV30 TGTGCCTGGCAGGGGGAACTAGATCAGTACTTC CAWQGELDQYF
TRBD1 TRBJ1-1 . TRBV25-1 TGTGCCAGCAGTGGACAGGGTGCGAACACTGAAGCTTTCTTT CASSGQGANTEAFF
. TRBJ2-7 . TRBV30 TGTGCCTGGAGTGTACTGAGGGGGGGCCTATACGAGCAGTACTTC CAWSVLRGGLYEQYF
. TRBJ1-1 . TRBV7-3 TGTGCCAGCAGCCAAACACCAACCAGGGACACTGAAGCTTTCTTT CASSQTPTRDTEAFF
TRBD1 TRBJ1-1 . TRBV7-6 TGTGCCAGCAGCTTTAACAGGGGGCTCACTGAAGCTTTCTTT CASSFNRGLTEAFF
. TRBJ2-1 . TRBV5-1 TGCGCCAGCAGCACACTGGGGGCCGGGGATGAGCAGTTCTTC CASSTLGAGDEQFF
. TRBJ2-5 . TRBV5-1 TGCGCCAGCAGCCCGAGGGCGGGAACGGAGACCCAGTACTTC CASSPRAGTETQYF
. TRBJ1-1 . TRBV7-7 TGTGCTAGCAGCACGGACATGAACACTGAAGCTTTCTTT CASSTDMNTEAFF
TRBD1 TRBJ2-7 . TRBV6-1 TGTGGAGCAGGGGGTAACTACGAGCAGTACTTC CGAGGNYEQYF
. TRBJ1-1 . TRBV4-2 TGTGCCAGCAGCGTAGGGAGTGGGAACACTGAAGCTTTCTTT CASSVGSGNTEAFF
. TRBJ2-7 . TRBV5-4 TGTGCCAGCAGCCCCTTCCTAGCGCCCTCCTACGAGCAGTACTTC CASSPFLAPSYEQYF
. TRBJ1-2 . TRBV19 TGTGCCAGTAGTATGTCGGAAGGGGGAATTCTGATCTATGGCTACACCTTC CASSMSEGGILIYGYTF
TRBD2 TRBJ2-1 . TRBV28 TGTGCCAGCAGCTCAGCTAGCGGCGGGCAGTTCTTC CASSSASGGQFF
. TRBJ1-1 . TRBV15 TGTGCCACCAGCAGAGATCGGTCTGAAGCTTTCTTT CATSRDRSEAFF
. TRBJ2-5 . TRBV11-1 TGTGCCAGCGGTCTAGCAACCGAGACCCAGTACTTC CASGLATETQYF
. TRBJ2-5 . TRBV28 TGTGCCAGCAGTTTATTGGGAGGATTGGCGCAAGAGACCCAGTACTTC CASSLLGGLAQETQYF
. TRBJ1-1 . TRBV7-2 TGTGCCAGCAGCTTAGTTACCCGGGACACTGAAGCTTTCTTT CASSLVTRDTEAFF
TRBD1 TRBJ2-1 . TRBV7-7 TGTGCCAGCAGCCCTGACAGGGACCACAATGAGCAGTTCTTC CASSPDRDHNEQFF
. TRBJ1-1 . TRBV27 TGTGCCAGCAGTCCAAGGGAGCCCACTGAAGCTTTCTTT CASSPREPTEAFF
. TRBJ2-7 . TRBV2 TGTGCCAGCAGCGACAGTGGGGCGAGGGAGCAGTACTTC CASSDSGAREQYF
. TRBJ1-3 once TRBV19 TGTGCCAGTAGTCCCCGCATATCCGGGGGAGCTGGAAACACCATATATTTT CASSPRISGGAGNTIYF
. TRBJ2-1 . TRBV5-1 TGCGCCAGCAATCCCCAGGGACACTACTACAATGAGCAGTTCTTC CASNPQGHYYNEQFF
. TRBJ2-7 . TRBV28 TGTGCCAGCAGCCCGACAGGGAGGTCCTACGAGCAGTACTTC CASSPTGRSYEQYF
. TRBJ1-5 . TRBV19 TGTGCCAGTCAGAAGGACACAGGGTGGAGCAATCAGCCCCAGCATTTT CASQKDTGWSNQPQHF
TRBD1 TRBJ2-2 . TRBV5-1 TGCGCCAGCAGCTTGGCGGGACAGGGGGTAACCGGGGAGCTGTTTTTT CASSLAGQGVTGELFF
TRBD1 TRBJ1-2 . TRBV10-3 TGTGCCATCAGTGTCACCGGGACAGGGAGTTATGGCTACACCTTC CAISVTGTGSYGYTF
. TRBJ1-1 few TRBV7-9 TGTGCCAGCAGCCAGGGGTCGGGAGCTTTCTTT CASSQGSGAFF
TRBD2 TRBJ2-3 . TRBV10-2 TGCGCCAGCAGTGAGTGGACTAGCGGGAAAAAGTATTTT CASSEWTSGKKYF
. TRBJ1-6 . TRBV7-3 TGTGCCAGCAGCGCATTCTCTCCAGGGACTTTACCCCTCCACTTT CASSAFSPGTLPLHF
. TRBJ2-3 . TRBV5-4 TGTGCCAGCAGCTTGGCGGCCGGGGATACGCAGTATTTT CASSLAAGDTQYF
TRBD2 TRBJ2-3 . TRBV7-3 TGTGCCAGCAGCTTAGAAGCGGGGGGGCCGTCAGATACGCAGTATTTT CASSLEAGGPSDTQYF
. TRBJ1-2 . TRBV15 TGTGCCACCAGCAGAGATGTCAGGGCTGAAGGCTACACCTTC CATSRDVRAEGYTF
TRBD1 TRBJ2-1 many TRBV14 TGTGCCAGCAGCCAGTCTGACAGGGCCGGCTCCTACAATGAGCAGTTCTTC CASSQSDRAGSYNEQFF
. TRBJ1-2 . TRBV15 TGTGCCACCAGCAGATCAGGCCAAAACTATGGCTACACCTTC CATSRSGQNYGYTF
TRBD1 TRBJ1-2 . TRBV6-6 TGTGCCAGCAGTCGGGACAGCTCCTATGGCTACACCTTC CASSRDSSYGYTF
. TRBJ1-2 few TRBV2 TGTGCCAGCTTCCCTGGTTTAGGGGCCAACTATGGCTACACCTTC CASFPGLGANYGYTF
. TRBJ2-3 . TRBV6-1 TGTGCCAGCAGTGAGGGGCGGAGCCGGGTAACAGATACGCAGTATTTT CASSEGRSRVTDTQYF
. TRBJ1-1 few TRBV5-4 TGTGCCAGCAGATTGACCGGACAGAGTGAAGCTTTCTTT CASRLTGQSEAFF
TRBD2 TRBJ2-1 . TRBV4-1 TGCGCCAGCAGCCCCAGGACTAGCGGGGGGGATCCCTTCTTC CASSPRTSGGDPFF
TRBD1 TRBJ2-7 . TRBV7-9 TGTGCCAGCATCCAGGGGGACGAGCAGTACTTC CASIQGDEQYF